These T cell receptor beta chains were read from a single sample in a study of blood T cell repertoires in COVID-19. The method was immunoSEQ multiplex PCR; TCRdb's version includes in-frame clones alone and lacks a portion of them. The sample consists of 100,000 to 150,000 clones, approximately 83% of them appearing once. The sequenced sample was peripheral blood. The receptors come from a man aged 60-69 years with acute or convalescent COVID-19. CDR3s include the opening cysteine and the closing phenylalanine or tryptophan. The order of the fields is J gene, clone size, D gene, V gene, CDR3 DNA, CDR3 protein. The D gene is left open where the match is weak. Clone size, where shown, is once, few, many, or a class for clones that have expanded.

J gene: TRBJ2-2; clone size: -; D gene: -; V gene: TRBV7-8; CDR3 DNA: TGTGCCAGCAGCGAACGTGGCCACACCGGGGAGCTGTTTTTT; CDR3 protein: CASSERGHTGELFF
J gene: TRBJ2-7; clone size: -; D gene: -; V gene: TRBV4-1; CDR3 DNA: TGCGCCAGCAGCCGCGAAGCGGGCCAGTACGAGCAGTACTTC; CDR3 protein: CASSREAGQYEQYF
J gene: TRBJ2-5; clone size: -; D gene: -; V gene: TRBV5-4; CDR3 DNA: TGTGCCAGCAGCCGCAGTACGGGAGAGACCCAGTACTTC; CDR3 protein: CASSRSTGETQYF
J gene: TRBJ1-2; clone size: once; D gene: TRBD1; V gene: TRBV2; CDR3 DNA: TGTGCCAGCAGTGACAGGGGGATCAGTGGCTACACCTTC; CDR3 protein: CASSDRGISGYTF
J gene: TRBJ1-5; clone size: -; D gene: -; V gene: TRBV7-9; CDR3 DNA: TGTGCCAGCAGCCATTCCTCACTGTCCAATCAGCCCCAGCATTTT; CDR3 protein: CASSHSSLSNQPQHF
J gene: TRBJ2-1; clone size: -; D gene: TRBD2; V gene: TRBV29-1; CDR3 DNA: TGCAGCGCCGGGAGGGATCGAACCTACAATGAGCAGTTCTTC; CDR3 protein: CSAGRDRTYNEQFF
J gene: TRBJ2-7; clone size: -; D gene: TRBD2; V gene: TRBV10-2; CDR3 DNA: TGCGCCAGCAGAGGTAGCGGGAGGCCCTCCTACGAGCAGTACTTC; CDR3 protein: CASRGSGRPSYEQYF
J gene: TRBJ1-1; clone size: -; D gene: -; V gene: TRBV7-9; CDR3 DNA: TGTGCCAGCAGCTTAGCAGCGGGGACTGAAGCTTTCTTT; CDR3 protein: CASSLAAGTEAFF
J gene: TRBJ2-2; clone size: -; D gene: TRBD1; V gene: TRBV5-1; CDR3 DNA: TGCGCCAGCAGCTTAGGGGGCCCGAGAACCGGGGAGCTGTTTTTT; CDR3 protein: CASSLGGPRTGELFF
J gene: TRBJ2-2; clone size: few; D gene: TRBD2; V gene: TRBV18; CDR3 DNA: TGTGCCAGCTCCCGCAAGCGACTAGCGGGAGGGAACACCGGGGAGCTGTTTTTT; CDR3 protein: CASSRKRLAGGNTGELFF
J gene: TRBJ1-1; clone size: -; D gene: TRBD1; V gene: TRBV28; CDR3 DNA: TGTGCCAGCAGTCTCGATCAGGGGGCGTCTGAAGCTTTCTTT; CDR3 protein: CASSLDQGASEAFF
J gene: TRBJ2-3; clone size: -; D gene: TRBD2; V gene: TRBV5-1; CDR3 DNA: TGCGCCAGCGGGGGACTAGCGGTTAGCACAGATACGCAGTATTTT; CDR3 protein: CASGGLAVSTDTQYF
J gene: TRBJ1-5; clone size: -; D gene: -; V gene: TRBV5-8; CDR3 DNA: TGTGCCAGCAGCCTAGGACAGTATAGCAATCAGCCCCAGCATTTT; CDR3 protein: CASSLGQYSNQPQHF
J gene: TRBJ1-2; clone size: few; D gene: TRBD1; V gene: TRBV5-8; CDR3 DNA: TGTGCCAGCAGCGGGACAGCAAACTATGGCTACACCTTC; CDR3 protein: CASSGTANYGYTF
J gene: TRBJ1-2; clone size: many; D gene: TRBD1; V gene: TRBV27; CDR3 DNA: TGTGCCAGCAGTTCCACAGGGGGAGACTATGGCTACACCTTC; CDR3 protein: CASSSTGGDYGYTF
J gene: TRBJ1-5; clone size: -; D gene: -; V gene: TRBV10-1; CDR3 DNA: TGCGCCAGCGATTTGAGAGGCAGGGATAATCAGCCCCAGCATTTT; CDR3 protein: CASDLRGRDNQPQHF
J gene: TRBJ2-7; clone size: -; D gene: TRBD1; V gene: TRBV10-2; CDR3 DNA: TGCGCCAGCAAAGGGGGGACAGGGGGATACGAGCAGTACTTC; CDR3 protein: CASKGGTGGYEQYF
J gene: TRBJ2-3; clone size: -; D gene: TRBD2; V gene: TRBV24-1; CDR3 DNA: TGTGCCACCAGTGACCCGACTAGCCGAAGCACAGATACGCAGTATTTT; CDR3 protein: CATSDPTSRSTDTQYF
J gene: TRBJ2-2; clone size: -; D gene: -; V gene: TRBV28; CDR3 DNA: TGTGCCAGCACTTCCGGAGCTAGCCCGAACACCGGGGAGCTGTTTTTT; CDR3 protein: CASTSGASPNTGELFF
J gene: TRBJ2-5; clone size: -; D gene: TRBD2; V gene: TRBV7-2; CDR3 DNA: TGTGCCAGCAGCTTTGTACTAGCGGGGCTCCAAGAGACCCAGTACTTC; CDR3 protein: CASSFVLAGLQETQYF
J gene: TRBJ1-4; clone size: -; D gene: -; V gene: TRBV28; CDR3 DNA: TGTGCCAGCAGGACACGAAAGGGGTTTGGTGAAAAACTGTTTTTT; CDR3 protein: CASRTRKGFGEKLFF
J gene: TRBJ2-3; clone size: -; D gene: -; V gene: TRBV5-6; CDR3 DNA: TGTGCCAGCACCTCCGGGATAACCACAGATACGCAGTATTTT; CDR3 protein: CASTSGITTDTQYF
J gene: TRBJ2-1; clone size: -; D gene: -; V gene: TRBV10-1; CDR3 DNA: TGCGCCAGCGGACTGGACTCCTACAATGAGCAGTTCTTC; CDR3 protein: CASGLDSYNEQFF
J gene: TRBJ2-2; clone size: -; D gene: TRBD2; V gene: TRBV5-5; CDR3 DNA: TGTGCCAGCAGTTTATTGGGCGGGAGCAACACCGGGGAGCTGTTTTTT; CDR3 protein: CASSLLGGSNTGELFF
J gene: TRBJ1-4; clone size: -; D gene: -; V gene: TRBV28; CDR3 DNA: TGTGCCAGCAGGATGGGGGGAGTGGCAACTAATGAAAAACTGTTTTTT; CDR3 protein: CASRMGGVATNEKLFF
J gene: TRBJ1-4; clone size: few; D gene: -; V gene: TRBV9; CDR3 DNA: TGTGCCAGCAGCGGTGGGGGACATTCTAATGAAAAACTGTTTTTT; CDR3 protein: CASSGGGHSNEKLFF
J gene: TRBJ1-4; clone size: once; D gene: TRBD1; V gene: TRBV3-1/TRBV3-2; CDR3 DNA: TGTGCCAGCAGTCAGGGGACAGTTAATGAAAAACTGTTTTTT; CDR3 protein: CASSQGTVNEKLFF
J gene: TRBJ2-1; clone size: few; D gene: -; V gene: TRBV5-1; CDR3 DNA: TGCGCCAGCAGCTTGGATGGGGGAGGGGGAAATGAGCAGTTCTTC; CDR3 protein: CASSLDGGGGNEQFF
J gene: TRBJ2-1; clone size: once; D gene: -; V gene: TRBV9; CDR3 DNA: TGTGCCAGCAGCGTAGTCGCGCAGGGTGAACAGTTCTTC; CDR3 protein: CASSVVAQGEQFF
J gene: TRBJ2-7; clone size: -; D gene: -; V gene: TRBV18; CDR3 DNA: TGTGCCAGCTCGGTTGGGAGCTCCTACGAGCAGTACTTC; CDR3 protein: CASSVGSSYEQYF
J gene: TRBJ2-2; clone size: -; D gene: -; V gene: TRBV2; CDR3 DNA: TGTGCCAGCAGGCCGGTGGTGAGGACCGGGGAGCTGTTTTTT; CDR3 protein: CASRPVVRTGELFF
J gene: TRBJ2-7; clone size: -; D gene: TRBD2; V gene: TRBV3-1/TRBV3-2; CDR3 DNA: TGTGCCAGCAGAGCTAGCGGCGCCTACGAGCAGTACTTC; CDR3 protein: CASRASGAYEQYF
J gene: TRBJ1-1; clone size: -; D gene: -; V gene: TRBV28; CDR3 DNA: TGTGCCAGCAGTTTTGCGGAATCTGAAGCTTTCTTT; CDR3 protein: CASSFAESEAFF
J gene: TRBJ2-7; clone size: once; D gene: -; V gene: TRBV10-3; CDR3 DNA: TGTGCCATCAGTGAGGGCTCCTCCTACGAGCAGTACTTC; CDR3 protein: CAISEGSSYEQYF
J gene: TRBJ1-5; clone size: -; D gene: -; V gene: TRBV27; CDR3 DNA: TGTGCCAGCAGTGACCAGGGTCAGCCCCAGCATTTT; CDR3 protein: CASSDQGQPQHF
J gene: TRBJ2-5; clone size: -; D gene: -; V gene: TRBV5-8; CDR3 DNA: TGTGCCAGCAGCATAACAGGGCGAGAGACCCAGTACTTC; CDR3 protein: CASSITGRETQYF
J gene: TRBJ1-1; clone size: -; D gene: TRBD1; V gene: TRBV5-1; CDR3 DNA: TGCGCCAGCAGCCCTTTACAGGGGGGGGAGACTGAAGCTTTCTTT; CDR3 protein: CASSPLQGGETEAFF
J gene: TRBJ2-7; clone size: -; D gene: -; V gene: TRBV21-1; CDR3 DNA: TGTGCCAGCAGTCCCCGACTCCTCAGGACTAGCGGGAGCTACTCCTACGAGCAGTACTTC; CDR3 protein: CASSPRLLRTSGSYSYEQYF
J gene: TRBJ2-7; clone size: -; D gene: TRBD2; V gene: TRBV27; CDR3 DNA: TGTGCCAGCAGCCCCCTAGGTCTAGCGGGAGGTTACTACGAGCAGTACTTC; CDR3 protein: CASSPLGLAGGYYEQYF
J gene: TRBJ2-3; clone size: -; D gene: TRBD2; V gene: TRBV7-3; CDR3 DNA: TGTGCCAGCAGCTTACTAGCGGGGGGCACAGATACGCAGTATTTT; CDR3 protein: CASSLLAGGTDTQYF
J gene: TRBJ2-2; clone size: -; D gene: TRBD2; V gene: TRBV7-3; CDR3 DNA: TGTGCCAGCAGCTTAAACGGGAGGACCGGGGAGCTGTTTTTT; CDR3 protein: CASSLNGRTGELFF
J gene: TRBJ2-2; clone size: -; D gene: TRBD1; V gene: TRBV5-5; CDR3 DNA: TGTGCCAGCAGCTTGTTACACAGGGGGGCCGGGGAGCTGTTTTTT; CDR3 protein: CASSLLHRGAGELFF
J gene: TRBJ1-1; clone size: -; D gene: -; V gene: TRBV7-2; CDR3 DNA: TGTGCCAGCAGCTGGGGGCAGGGGAGTGTCACTGAAGCTTTCTTT; CDR3 protein: CASSWGQGSVTEAFF
J gene: TRBJ1-5; clone size: few; D gene: -; V gene: TRBV10-3; CDR3 DNA: TGTGCCATCAGTGAAGACAGGAATCAGCCCCAGCATTTT; CDR3 protein: CAISEDRNQPQHF
J gene: TRBJ1-2; clone size: -; D gene: -; V gene: TRBV27; CDR3 DNA: TGTGCCAGCCGATATTGGGGGGTTGGCGGCTACACCTTC; CDR3 protein: CASRYWGVGGYTF
J gene: TRBJ2-3; clone size: -; D gene: -; V gene: TRBV29-1; CDR3 DNA: TGCAGCGTTAATCCCAGGGGCACAGATACGCAGTATTTT; CDR3 protein: CSVNPRGTDTQYF
J gene: TRBJ1-1; clone size: -; D gene: TRBD1; V gene: TRBV6-1; CDR3 DNA: TGTGCCAGCAGTGAAAGGGGGACAGTGAACACTGAAGCTTTCTTT; CDR3 protein: CASSERGTVNTEAFF
J gene: TRBJ2-1; clone size: -; D gene: TRBD2; V gene: TRBV6-5; CDR3 DNA: TGTGCCAGCAGCCGAGGACTAGCGGGAGTAGGTGAGCAGTTCTTC; CDR3 protein: CASSRGLAGVGEQFF
J gene: TRBJ1-3; clone size: once; D gene: -; V gene: TRBV5-6; CDR3 DNA: TGTGCCAGCAGCTTGGCCGGGGGGACTGGAAACACCATATATTTT; CDR3 protein: CASSLAGGTGNTIYF
J gene: TRBJ1-6; clone size: -; D gene: TRBD1; V gene: TRBV27; CDR3 DNA: TGTGCCAGCAGTAGAGGGGACAGGGGGTCCTTGTCCTATAATTCACCCCTCCACTTT; CDR3 protein: CASSRGDRGSLSYNSPLHF
J gene: TRBJ1-5; clone size: -; D gene: TRBD1; V gene: TRBV27; CDR3 DNA: TGTGCCAGCAGACCCGGGACAGGGGATGGTCAGCCCCAGCATTTT; CDR3 protein: CASRPGTGDGQPQHF
J gene: TRBJ2-4; clone size: -; D gene: -; V gene: TRBV7-3; CDR3 DNA: TGTGCCAGCAGCCCCGTTGGGGGCATGACGAACATTCAGTACTTC; CDR3 protein: CASSPVGGMTNIQYF
J gene: TRBJ1-2; clone size: -; D gene: -; V gene: TRBV18; CDR3 DNA: TGTGCCAGCTCACCGGGGGGGGACAACTATGGCTACACCTTC; CDR3 protein: CASSPGGDNYGYTF
J gene: TRBJ1-5; clone size: -; D gene: -; V gene: TRBV12-5; CDR3 DNA: TGTGCTAGTGGTTTGGAGGCATCCGAGGCGCATTTT; CDR3 protein: CASGLEASEAHF
J gene: TRBJ2-1; clone size: -; D gene: TRBD2; V gene: TRBV19; CDR3 DNA: TGTGCCAGTAGTATCTCCAGCGGGAGGGCCGGGGAGCAGTTCTTC; CDR3 protein: CASSISSGRAGEQFF
J gene: TRBJ2-1; clone size: -; D gene: -; V gene: TRBV9; CDR3 DNA: TGTGCCAGCAGCCTCGAGACAGGGCGGGGTGAGCAGTTCTTC; CDR3 protein: CASSLETGRGEQFF
J gene: TRBJ1-5; clone size: -; D gene: TRBD1; V gene: TRBV19; CDR3 DNA: TGTGCCAGTAGTATGGGGCAGGGGGTTCAGCCCCAGCATTTT; CDR3 protein: CASSMGQGVQPQHF